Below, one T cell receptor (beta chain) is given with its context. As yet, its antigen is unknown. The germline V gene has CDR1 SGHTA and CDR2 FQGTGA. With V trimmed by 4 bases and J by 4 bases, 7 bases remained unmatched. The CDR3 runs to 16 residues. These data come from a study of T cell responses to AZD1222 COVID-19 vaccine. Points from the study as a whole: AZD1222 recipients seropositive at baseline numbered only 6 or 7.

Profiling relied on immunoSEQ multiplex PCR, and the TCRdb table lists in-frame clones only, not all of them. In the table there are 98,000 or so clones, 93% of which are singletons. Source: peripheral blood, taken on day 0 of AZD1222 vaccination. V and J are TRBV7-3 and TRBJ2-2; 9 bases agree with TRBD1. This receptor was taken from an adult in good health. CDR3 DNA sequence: TGTGCCAGCAGCTCGTTCTCGGACAGGGGCACCGGGGAGCTGTTTTTT. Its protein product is CASSSFSDRGTGELFF.